This T cell receptor beta chain was sequenced during a study of identifying expanded T cells in peripheral blood. Germline CDR1 is SGHRS and CDR2 is YFSETQ. This CDR3 is built from 15 residues. Study-wide results and caveats: Differentially abundant clones: about 1.3 between replicates, about 16 at two to three weeks, 19 at four. Across healthy donors, higher total template counts meant significantly greater approximately two-week count variance.

Collection occurred without any documented infections or immune events in donors. Sequencing was performed with immunoSEQ multiplex PCR; in TCRdb, only in-frame clones are kept and a portion is missing. The sample has fewer than 130,000 clones, 85% to 90% seen once. On this clone itself: The antigen remains undetermined. The junction departs from germline at one end; a sequencing error may be responsible.

The rearrangement links TRBV5-1 to TRBJ1-3; D gene uncertain. The sequenced sample was blood. This receptor was obtained from a person aged 18 to 70 in good health. Here the CDR3 DNA reads TGTGCCAGCAGCTTGGGCGGGTTCTCTGGAAACACCATATATTTT. Translated, it gives CASSLGGFSGNTIYF.